The entry below gives a single T cell receptor (beta chain) sequence along with its context. These data originate in a study of cytomegalovirus exposure and HLA in healthy donors. In the PCR, 60 Vbeta and 13 Jbeta primers were used. Profiling relied on immunoSEQ multiplex PCR, and the TCRdb table lists in-frame clones only, not all of them. The table lists about 200,000 clones, roughly 85% of them singletons. The CDR3 is 15 amino acids. This TCR derives from a young woman in good health and CMV-seropositive. The chain links TRBV21-1 to TRBJ2-7; no DNA check was done on the table's D call, TRBD2. TRBV21-1 is tagged as a pseudogene. Material: PBMCs. The CDR3 bases are TGTGCCAGCAGCAAACCATGGACTCCCGCCTACGAGCAGTACTTC. It encodes CASSKPWTPAYEQYF.